The present T cell receptor beta chain was sequenced within a study of regulatory T cells in long-lasting Graves disease. Construction of TCR beta libraries relied on iRepertoire HTBI primers and on Arm-PCR targeting CDR3 regions. MiXCR, applied by TCRdb to the multiplex PCR reads, yields one record per CDR3 protein. The sample shows about 560,000 distinct CDR3 sequences, roughly 16% of them seen only once. The time point here: newly diagnosed GD, antithyroid drugs for less than 3 months. The TCR library was made from RNA extracted from PBMCs. V was clipped by 2 bases and J by 4 bases, with 14 bases between them. The CDR3 totals 14 residues. Per germline, CDR1 GTSNPN and CDR2 SVGIG (reference sequence). This clonotype was seen repeatedly, ten times or more. Separately, the same data were catalogued under a study of T cells in Graves' hyperthyroidism and ophthalmopathy.

Sequenced material: peripheral blood mononuclear cells (PBMCs), taken at new diagnosis, from a patient treated with antithyroid drugs. The V call is TRBV30, the J call TRBJ1-2; D may be TRBD1 (6 bases). The sequence derives from a man aged 18-30 years with Graves disease. The CDR3 loop is CAWSPPRGLYGYTF. The CDR3, as DNA: TGTGCCTGGAGTCCTCCCCGGGGGCTCTATGGCTACACCTTC.